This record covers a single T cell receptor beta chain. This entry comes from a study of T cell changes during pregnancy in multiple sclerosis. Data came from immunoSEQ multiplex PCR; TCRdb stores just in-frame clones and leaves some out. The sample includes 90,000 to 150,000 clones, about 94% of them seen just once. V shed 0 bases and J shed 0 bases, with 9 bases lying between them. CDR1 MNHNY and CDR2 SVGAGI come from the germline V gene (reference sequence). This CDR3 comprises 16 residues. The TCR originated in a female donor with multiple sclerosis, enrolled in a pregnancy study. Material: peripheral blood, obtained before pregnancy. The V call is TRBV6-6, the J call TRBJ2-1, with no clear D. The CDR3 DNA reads TGTGCCAGCAGTTACTCGAGAGGCATCTCCTACAATGAGCAGTTCTTC. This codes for CASSYSRGISYNEQFF.